These 25 T cell receptor beta chains originate from one sample sequenced in a study of shared clonotypes between healthy human individuals. Some clones are missing from TCRdb's copy, which holds only in-frame ones; the method was immunoSEQ multiplex PCR. The table lists some 2 million clones, about 95% of them singletons. The naive CD8 fraction comprised CD45RO-negative cells positively selected for CCR7 and excluded terminally differentiated effector memory CD45RA+ cells. The sequencing input was naive CD8+ T cells sorted from blood. These TCRs come from a man in his late teens or twenties in good health.

The V call is TRBV13, the J call TRBJ2-1, with D possibly called TRBD1 or TRBD2 (6 bases each). V lost 3 bases, J lost 5 bases, and 11 bases lay in between. The CDR3 is 14 residues long. Germline CDR1 PRHDT, CDR2 FYEKMQ (reference sequence). The CDR3 region has the DNA TGTGCCAGCAGCTTTAGGGGGGTTAACAATGAGCAGTTCTTC. This codes for CASSFRGVNNEQFF.

The rearrangement joins TRBV21-1 to TRBJ2-7; TRBD2 is taken as the D call from the table, unchecked against the DNA. TRBV21-1 corresponds to a pseudogene. CDR3 length: 13 residues. CDR3 DNA: TGTGCCAGCAGCCCGGACTTAAGATACGAGCAGTACTTC. Translating gives CASSPDLRYEQYF.

This clone was seen just once. The chain recombines TRBV4-2 with TRBJ2-6; tentatively, D is TRBD1 or TRBD2 (7 bases each). Germline V gene lookup returns CDR1 LGHNA and CDR2 YNFKEQ. The CDR3 is 19 residues long. V was shortened by 2 bases and J by 0 bases, with 17 bases between the two germline ends. CDR3 protein: CASSQSGGTVISGANVLTF. The DNA for the CDR3 is TGTGCCAGCAGCCAATCCGGGGGGACAGTTATCTCTGGGGCCAACGTCCTGACTTTC.

The chain has TRBV9 and TRBJ2-5, with 7 bases that match TRBD1. CDR1 is SGDLS, CDR2 YYNGEE, per germline. This CDR3 region has 18 residues. The V segment lost 3 bases and the J segment 2 bases; nucleotides outside the gene matches: 16. The CDR3 loop reads CASSGFAGNRGPQETQYF. The CDR3 coding sequence is TGTGCCAGCAGCGGATTCGCCGGCAACAGGGGCCCTCAAGAGACCCAGTACTTC.

This chain joins TRBV27 and TRBJ2-1, with 14 nucleotides matching TRBD2. Germline trimming cut 6 bases from V and 7 bases from J; bases unmatched to any gene: 11. The CDR3 is made up of 17 amino acids. Germline values: CDR1 MNHEY, CDR2 SMNVEV (reference sequence). The CDR3 sequence: CASRPGTSGRWVNEQFF. In nucleotides, the CDR3 is TGTGCCAGCAGACCCGGGACTAGCGGGAGATGGGTGAATGAGCAGTTCTTC.

The J gene is TRBJ2-5, the V gene TRBV10-3; D gene unclear. The CDR3 has 12 amino acids. The V gene's germline CDR1 is ENHRY and CDR2 SYGVKD. Between the trimmed V and J ends, which lost 3 bases and 5 bases, there was a span of 7 bases. CDR3 coding DNA: TGTGCCATCAGTGATCTGGAGGAGACCCAGTACTTC. Encoded protein: CAISDLEETQYF.

The chain has TRBV10-2 and TRBJ1-3; no clear D. Trimming removed 0 bases at V and 4 bases at J, with 7 bases between. The CDR3 is made up of 14 amino acids. The germline gives CDR1 WSHSY, CDR2 SAAADI. CDR3 amino acids: CASSESAGGNTIYF. In DNA form, the CDR3 reads TGCGCCAGCAGTGAGTCGGCGGGGGGAAACACCATATATTTT.

The gene calls are TRBV7-3 and TRBJ2-7; 7 positions match TRBD1. V gave up 10 bases and J gave up 1 base; unmatched junction bases: 13. This CDR3 has 15 residues. Germline V gives CDR1 SGHTA, CDR2 FQGTGA. The CDR3 coding sequence is TGTGCCACCTCAGGGGGTCGCGAGTCATCCTACGAGCAGTACTTC. It yields the protein CATSGGRESSYEQYF.

V gene TRBV7-2 combines with J gene TRBJ2-7; D gene unclear. Looked up from germline, CDR1 is SGHTA and CDR2 is FQGNSA. This CDR3 comprises 14 residues. Between the trimmed V and J ends, which lost 5 bases and 2 bases, there was a span of 13 bases. The CDR3 is CASSPQLTPYEQYF. The CDR3 DNA reads as TGTGCCAGCAGCCCCCAGCTAACCCCCTACGAGCAGTACTTC.

The chain employs TRBV2 and TRBJ1-5; 7 bases agree with TRBD1. V shed 5 bases and J 5 bases; nucleotides not matched to a gene: 9. CDR1 SNHLY and CDR2 FYNNEI come from the germline V gene. The CDR3 consists of 15 residues. CDR3 region: CASSWGQTNDQPQHF. DNA for the CDR3: TGTGCCAGCAGTTGGGGACAGACAAACGATCAGCCCCAGCATTTT.

The chain carries TRBV25-1 and TRBJ2-2, with a tentative D call TRBD2 (7 bases). Germline V gene lookup returns CDR1 MGHDK and CDR2 SYGVNS. Trimming cost V 7 bases and J 7 bases, with 16 bases left between them. The CDR3 contains 14 residues. In DNA form, the CDR3 reads TGTGCCAGCACTTACACGGGGGGCGGCGGGGAGCTGTTTTTT. Amino acids: CASTYTGGGGELFF.

The rearrangement uses TRBV29-1 and TRBJ1-1, with 7 positions matching TRBD1. Trimming removed 7 bases from V and 0 bases from J; junction bases left unmatched: 5. Germline assignment: CDR1 SQVTM and CDR2 ANQGSEA. The CDR3 runs 13 residues. This CDR3 is CSAETGLNTEAFF. As DNA, the CDR3 is TGCAGCGCTGAGACAGGGCTGAACACTGAAGCTTTCTTT.

This clone turned up a few times. The chain has TRBV4-1 and TRBJ2-7, with D perhaps TRBD1 or TRBD2 (7 bases each). This CDR3 has 15 residues. From germline, CDR1 is MGHRA and CDR2 YSYEKL. The V and J ends lost 4 bases and 2 bases respectively, with 15 bases between them. Here the CDR3 reads CASSPTGEGAYEQYF. For the CDR3, the DNA is TGCGCCAGCAGCCCAACAGGGGAGGGGGCCTACGAGCAGTACTTC.

The V call is TRBV6-1, the J call TRBJ1-1; D is unclear. The CDR3 is 16 amino acids. Trimming stripped 4 bases from V and 0 bases from J, with 15 bases between. Germline V gene data show CDR1 as MNHNS and CDR2 as SASEGT. The CDR3 spells CASSVGSNWVNTEAFF. In DNA form, the CDR3 reads TGTGCCAGCAGTGTCGGCTCGAACTGGGTGAACACTGAAGCTTTCTTT.

The rearrangement joins TRBV7-9 to TRBJ2-1; D is ambiguous. From germline, CDR1 is SEHNR and CDR2 FQNEAQ (reference sequence). V lost 5 bases, J lost 4 bases, and 15 bases lay in between. The CDR3 length is 15 residues. In nucleotides, the CDR3 is TGTGCCAGCAGCCCCCAAGGACGGATTTACAATGAGCAGTTCTTC. Encoded protein: CASSPQGRIYNEQFF.

This sequence joins TRBV7-6 and TRBJ2-7; no clear D. Trimming shortened V by 3 bases and J by 5 bases, and 8 bases separated the two germline ends. This CDR3 contains 12 residues. Germline values: CDR1 SGHVS, CDR2 FNYEAQ. The CDR3 DNA follows: TGTGCCAGCAGCTTTCAAGAGAACGAGCAGTACTTC. Protein: CASSFQENEQYF.

This rearrangement joins TRBV7-8 to TRBJ1-5; D gene uncertain. CDR1 is SGHVS and CDR2 is FQNEAQ in the germline V gene. The CDR3 loop spans 14 amino acids. V was trimmed by 5 bases and J by 6 bases, leaving 14 bases between them. The CDR3 loop reads CASSDSGEIQPQHF. The CDR3 DNA reads TGTGCCAGCAGCGATAGCGGGGAAATTCAGCCCCAGCATTTT. The full variable domain, in which reference TRBV7-8 and TRBJ1-5 provide the parts outside the CDR3, is GAGVSQSPRYKVAKRGQDVALRCDPISGHVSLFWYQQALGQGPEFLTYFQNEAQLDKSGLPSDRFFAERPEGSVSTLKIQRTQQEDSAVYLCASSDSGEIQPQHFGDGTRLSIL.

This clone was detected once. The V and J genes are TRBV5-1 and TRBJ1-6, with TRBD1 as a possible D gene (5 bases). Germline V lookup: CDR1 SGHRS, CDR2 YFSETQ. This CDR3 comprises 15 residues. V was pared by 4 bases and J by 8 bases, with 16 bases between. CDR3 nucleotides: TGCGCCAGCAGCCAAAGAGGGGTGCCCGATTCACCCCTCCACTTT. Amino acids: CASSQRGVPDSPLHF.

This sequence joins TRBV27 and TRBJ2-2; D remains ambiguous. Germline V gene lookup returns CDR1 MNHEY and CDR2 SMNVEV (reference sequence). The V end was cut by 5 bases, the J end by 8 bases, with 9 bases between. The CDR3 has 12 amino acids. The CDR3 nucleotides read TGTGCCAGCAGTCCCCTAATTGGGGAGCTGTTTTTT. It encodes CASSPLIGELFF.

V is TRBV6-6 and J is TRBJ1-4, with a possible D match to TRBD1 (5 bases). The CDR3 sequence is 15 residues long. Germline V lookup: CDR1 MNHNY, CDR2 SVGAGI (reference sequence). The V gene lost 0 bases and the J gene lost 8 bases, with 13 bases spanning the gap. CDR3 DNA sequence: TGTGCCAGCAGTTACTCGGCCAGGGTGGGGGAAAAACTGTTTTTT. It translates to CASSYSARVGEKLFF.

This clone was counted once. V and J are TRBV6-1 and TRBJ2-7, with D uncertain. CDR1 is MNHNS and CDR2 is SASEGT in the germline V gene. Trimming cost V 4 bases and J 3 bases, with 10 bases left between them. The CDR3 has 13 amino acids. In DNA, the CDR3 is TGTGCCAGCAGTGGGGCAGCAGGCTACGAGCAGTACTTC. Translating it yields CASSGAAGYEQYF.

This chain's CDR3 is CASSLGDSYNEQFF. The CDR3 nucleotides are TGTGCCAGTAGTCTGGGGGACTCCTACAATGAGCAGTTCTTC. The chain couples TRBV19 to TRBJ2-1; possibly TRBD1 or TRBD2 for D (5 bases each). Trimming removed 5 bases at V and 0 bases at J, with 8 bases between. CDR1 and CDR2 (germline): LNHDA, SQIVND (reference sequence). The CDR3 spans 14 residues.

This chain connects TRBV6-5 to TRBJ1-2; no firm D call. Germline V lookup: CDR1 MNHEY, CDR2 SVGAGI. Trimming shortened V by 7 bases and J by 6 bases, and 15 bases separated the two germline ends. This CDR3 region has 13 residues. The CDR3 reads CASTTLYGDGYTF. CDR3 bases: TGTGCCAGCACCACTTTATACGGGGATGGCTACACCTTC.

V is TRBV4-1 and J is TRBJ1-1, with D unclear. Trimming left V 4 bases short and J 1 base short, with 10 bases between. Per the germline V gene, CDR1 is MGHRA and CDR2 is YSYEKL. The CDR3 has 14 amino acids. The CDR3 bases are TGCGCCAGCAGCCTCCCTTCTCGGAACACTGAAGCTTTCTTT. Protein: CASSLPSRNTEAFF.

The chain carries TRBV9 and TRBJ2-4; D is uncertain. Trimming pared 3 bases from V and 5 bases from J, leaving 6 bases between. This CDR3 region has 12 residues. The germline gives CDR1 SGDLS, CDR2 YYNGEE. The DNA of the CDR3 is TGTGCCAGCAGCGGCCAGGAAAACATTCAGTACTTC. Translation: CASSGQENIQYF.